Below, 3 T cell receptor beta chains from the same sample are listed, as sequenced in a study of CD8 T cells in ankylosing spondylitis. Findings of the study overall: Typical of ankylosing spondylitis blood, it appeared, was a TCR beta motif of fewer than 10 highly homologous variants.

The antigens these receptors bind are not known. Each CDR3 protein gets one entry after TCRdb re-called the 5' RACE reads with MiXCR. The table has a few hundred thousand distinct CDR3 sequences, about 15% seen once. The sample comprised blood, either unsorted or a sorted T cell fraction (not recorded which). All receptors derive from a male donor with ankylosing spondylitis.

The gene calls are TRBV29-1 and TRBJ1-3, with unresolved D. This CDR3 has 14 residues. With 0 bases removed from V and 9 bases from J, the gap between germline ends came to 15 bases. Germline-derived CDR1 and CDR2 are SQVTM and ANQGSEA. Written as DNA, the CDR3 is TGCAGCGTTGAAGATCGGGGTCACAGAGGCACCATATATTTT. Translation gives CSVEDRGHRGTIYF.

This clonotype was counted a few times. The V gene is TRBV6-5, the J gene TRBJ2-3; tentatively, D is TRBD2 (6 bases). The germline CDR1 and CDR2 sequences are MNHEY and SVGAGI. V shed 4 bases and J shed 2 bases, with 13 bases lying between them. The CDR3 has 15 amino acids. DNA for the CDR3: TGTGCCAGCAGTTCAGGGAGGTGGTACACAGATACGCAGTATTTT. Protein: CASSSGRWYTDTQYF.

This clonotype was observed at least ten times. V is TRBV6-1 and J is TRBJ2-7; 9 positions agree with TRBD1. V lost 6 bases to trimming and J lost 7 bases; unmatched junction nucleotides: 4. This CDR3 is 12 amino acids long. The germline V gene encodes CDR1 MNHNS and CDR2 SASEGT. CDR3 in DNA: TGTGCCAGCAGCCCGGACAGGGGAGAGCAGTACTTC. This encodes CASSPDRGEQYF.